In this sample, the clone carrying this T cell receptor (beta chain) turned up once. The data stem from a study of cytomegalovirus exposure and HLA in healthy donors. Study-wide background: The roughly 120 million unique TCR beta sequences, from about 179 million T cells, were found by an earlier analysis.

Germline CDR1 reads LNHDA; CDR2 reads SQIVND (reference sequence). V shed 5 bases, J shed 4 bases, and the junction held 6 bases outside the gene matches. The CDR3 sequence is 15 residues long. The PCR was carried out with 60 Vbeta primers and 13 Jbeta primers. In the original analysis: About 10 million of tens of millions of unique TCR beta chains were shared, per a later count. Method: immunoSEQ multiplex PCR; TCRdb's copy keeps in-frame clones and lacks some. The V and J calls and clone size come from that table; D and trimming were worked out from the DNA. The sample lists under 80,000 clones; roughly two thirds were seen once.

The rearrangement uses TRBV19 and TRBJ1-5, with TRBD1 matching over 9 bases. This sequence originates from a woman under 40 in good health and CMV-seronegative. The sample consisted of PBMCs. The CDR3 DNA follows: TGTGCCAGTAGTTTGGACAGGGGTGCAAATCAGCCCCAGCATTTT. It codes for CASSLDRGANQPQHF.